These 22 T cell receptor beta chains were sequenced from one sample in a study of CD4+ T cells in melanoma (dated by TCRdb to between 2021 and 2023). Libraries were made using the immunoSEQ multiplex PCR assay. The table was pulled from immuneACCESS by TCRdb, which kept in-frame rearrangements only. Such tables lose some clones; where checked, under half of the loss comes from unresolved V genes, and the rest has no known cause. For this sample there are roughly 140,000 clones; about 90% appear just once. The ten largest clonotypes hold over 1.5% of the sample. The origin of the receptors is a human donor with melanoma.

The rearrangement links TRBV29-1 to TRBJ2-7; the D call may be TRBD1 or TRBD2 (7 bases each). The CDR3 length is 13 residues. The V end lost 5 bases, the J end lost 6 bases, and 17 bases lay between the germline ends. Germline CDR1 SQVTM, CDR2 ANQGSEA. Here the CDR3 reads CSVLPGGGREQYF. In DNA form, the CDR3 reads TGCAGCGTTCTCCCAGGGGGGGGTCGCGAGCAGTACTTC.

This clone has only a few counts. The CDR3 spells CASSFLAGLTGELFF. Written as DNA, the CDR3 is TGTGCCAGCAGCTTTTTAGCGGGGCTGACCGGGGAGCTGTTTTTT. V usage is TRBV5-4 and J usage is TRBJ2-2; 8 nucleotides match TRBD2. The ends lost 2 bases at V and 5 bases at J; junction bases unmatched: 5. The CDR3 consists of 15 residues. The germline V gene encodes CDR1 SGHNT and CDR2 YYREEE (reference sequence).

CDR3 sequence reads: CASSPGTKGPTDTQYF. The DNA for the CDR3 is TGTGCCAGTAGTCCCGGGACTAAGGGACCCACAGATACGCAGTATTTT. The rearrangement joins TRBV19 to TRBJ2-3; 7 positions match TRBD2. Germline CDR1 is LNHDA and CDR2 is SQIVND (reference sequence). The CDR3 contains 16 residues. Losses at the gene ends were 5 bases for V and 2 bases for J; bases not matched to a gene: 10. The full variable domain, rest sourced from reference TRBV19 and TRBJ2-3, is DGGITQSPKYLFRKEGQNVTLSCEQNLNHDAMYWYRQDPGQGLRLIYYSQIVNDFQKGDIAEGYSVSREKKESFPLTVTSAQKNPTAFYLCASSPGTKGPTDTQYFGPGTRLTVL.

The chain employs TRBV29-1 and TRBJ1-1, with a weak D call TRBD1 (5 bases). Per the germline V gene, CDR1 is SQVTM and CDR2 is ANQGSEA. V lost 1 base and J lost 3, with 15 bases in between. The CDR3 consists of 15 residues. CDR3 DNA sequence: TGCAGCGTTGAAGTTGAGGGGTTCAGGTACACTGAAGCTTTCTTT. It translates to CSVEVEGFRYTEAFF.

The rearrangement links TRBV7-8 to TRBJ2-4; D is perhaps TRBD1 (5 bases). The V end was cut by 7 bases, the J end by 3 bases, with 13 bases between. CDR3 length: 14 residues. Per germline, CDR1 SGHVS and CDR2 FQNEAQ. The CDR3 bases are TGTGCCAGCACCACTCTGACAGACAAAAACATTCAGTACTTC. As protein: CASTTLTDKNIQYF.

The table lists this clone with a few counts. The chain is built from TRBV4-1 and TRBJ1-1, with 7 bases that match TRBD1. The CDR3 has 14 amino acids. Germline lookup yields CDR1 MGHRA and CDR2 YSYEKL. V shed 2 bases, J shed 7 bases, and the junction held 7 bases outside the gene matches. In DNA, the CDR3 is TGCGCCAGCAGCCAACCCCGGGACAGAGGTGAAGCTTTCTTT. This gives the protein CASSQPRDRGEAFF.

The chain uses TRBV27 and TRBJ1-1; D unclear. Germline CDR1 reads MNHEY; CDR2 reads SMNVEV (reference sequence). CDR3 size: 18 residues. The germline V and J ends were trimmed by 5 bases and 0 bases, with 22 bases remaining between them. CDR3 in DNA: TGTGCCAGCAGTACCACCCTAGACTCACGAGGCATGAACACTGAAGCTTTCTTT. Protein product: CASSTTLDSRGMNTEAFF.

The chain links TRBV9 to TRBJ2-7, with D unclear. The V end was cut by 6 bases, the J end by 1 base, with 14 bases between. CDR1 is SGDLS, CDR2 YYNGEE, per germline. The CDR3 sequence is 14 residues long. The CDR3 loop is CASTRRVDSYEQYF. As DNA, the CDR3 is TGTGCCAGCACCCGCCGGGTCGATTCCTACGAGCAGTACTTC.

CDR3 loop: CASSLGGLTYGYTF. The CDR3 bases are TGCGCCAGCAGCTTGGGAGGACTGACCTATGGCTACACCTTC. The chain is built from TRBV5-1 and TRBJ1-2, with D uncertain. The V gene lost 0 bases and the J gene lost 4 bases, with 10 bases spanning the gap. The CDR3 has 14 residues. In germline, CDR1 is SGHRS, CDR2 YFSETQ.

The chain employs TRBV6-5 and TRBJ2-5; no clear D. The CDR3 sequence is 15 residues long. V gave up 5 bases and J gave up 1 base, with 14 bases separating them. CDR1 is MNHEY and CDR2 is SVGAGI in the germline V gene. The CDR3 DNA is TGTGCCAGCAGTCGACCCGAGAATCTCCAAGAGACCCAGTACTTC. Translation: CASSRPENLQETQYF.

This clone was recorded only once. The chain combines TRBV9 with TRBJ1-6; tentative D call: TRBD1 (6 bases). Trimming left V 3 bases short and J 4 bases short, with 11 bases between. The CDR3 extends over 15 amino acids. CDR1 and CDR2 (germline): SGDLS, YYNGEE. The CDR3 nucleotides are TGTGCCAGCAGCGAACGAACAGGGTATAATTCACCCCTCCACTTT. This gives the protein CASSERTGYNSPLHF.

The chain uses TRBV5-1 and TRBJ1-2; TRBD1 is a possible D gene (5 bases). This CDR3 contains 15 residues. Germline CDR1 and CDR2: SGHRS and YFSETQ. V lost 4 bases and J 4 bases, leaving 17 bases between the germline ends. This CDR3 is CASSLATGGPYGYTF. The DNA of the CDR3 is TGCGCCAGCAGCCTCGCCACAGGAGGACCCTATGGCTACACCTTC.

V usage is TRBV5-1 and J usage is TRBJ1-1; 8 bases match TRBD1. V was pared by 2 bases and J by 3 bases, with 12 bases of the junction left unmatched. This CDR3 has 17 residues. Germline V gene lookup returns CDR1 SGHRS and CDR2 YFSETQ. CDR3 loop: CASSFQGALTDDTEAFF. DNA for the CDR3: TGCGCCAGCAGCTTTCAGGGGGCCCTGACGGACGACACTGAAGCTTTCTTT.

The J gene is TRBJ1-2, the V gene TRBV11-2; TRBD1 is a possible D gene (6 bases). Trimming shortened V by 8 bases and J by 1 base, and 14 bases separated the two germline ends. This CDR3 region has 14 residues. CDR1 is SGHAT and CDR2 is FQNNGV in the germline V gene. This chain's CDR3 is CASRPGGSNYGYTF. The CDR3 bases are TGTGCCAGCCGACCGGGGGGCAGTAACTATGGCTACACCTTC.

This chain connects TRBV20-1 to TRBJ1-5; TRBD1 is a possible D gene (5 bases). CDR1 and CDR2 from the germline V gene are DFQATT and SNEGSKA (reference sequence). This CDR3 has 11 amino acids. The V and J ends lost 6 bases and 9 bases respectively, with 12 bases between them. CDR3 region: CSAERGGPQHF. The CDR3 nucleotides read TGCAGTGCCGAAAGGGGTGGGCCCCAGCATTTT.

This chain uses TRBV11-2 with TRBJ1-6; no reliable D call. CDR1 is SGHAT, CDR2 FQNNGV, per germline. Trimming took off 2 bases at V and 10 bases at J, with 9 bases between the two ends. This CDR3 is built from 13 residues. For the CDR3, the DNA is TGTGCCAGCAGCTTATCGGCTGCCTCACCCCTCCACTTT. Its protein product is CASSLSAASPLHF.

The CDR3 DNA sequence: TGTGCCAGCAGCTTGCAGGGGTTGGATGAGCAGTTCTTC. Protein product: CASSLQGLDEQFF. The J gene is TRBJ2-1, the V gene TRBV5-6, with a weak D call TRBD1 (6 bases). The CDR3 is made up of 13 amino acids. Trimming pared 1 base from V and 8 bases from J, leaving 10 bases between. The germline CDR1 and CDR2 sequences are SGHDT and YYEEEE.

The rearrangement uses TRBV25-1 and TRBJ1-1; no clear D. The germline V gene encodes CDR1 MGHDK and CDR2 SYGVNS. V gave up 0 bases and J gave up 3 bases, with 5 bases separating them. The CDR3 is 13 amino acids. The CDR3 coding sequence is TGTGCCAGCAGTGAATATGCGGACACTGAAGCTTTCTTT. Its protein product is CASSEYADTEAFF.

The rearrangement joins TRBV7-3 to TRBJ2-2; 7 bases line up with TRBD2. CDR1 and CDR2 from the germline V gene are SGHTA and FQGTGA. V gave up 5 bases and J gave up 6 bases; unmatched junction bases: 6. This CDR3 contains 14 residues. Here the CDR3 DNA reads TGTGCCAGCAGCCCAAGCGGGGTGGCCGGGGAGCTGTTTTTT. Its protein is CASSPSGVAGELFF.

The CDR3 spells CASSAQGGNTIYF. In nucleotides, the CDR3 is TGTGCCAGCAGCGCACAAGGAGGAAACACCATATATTTT. The chain uses TRBV9 and TRBJ1-3, with D uncertain. Germline CDR1 SGDLS, CDR2 YYNGEE. This CDR3 has 13 amino acids. Deletions cut 3 bases from V and 4 bases from J, with 8 bases between.

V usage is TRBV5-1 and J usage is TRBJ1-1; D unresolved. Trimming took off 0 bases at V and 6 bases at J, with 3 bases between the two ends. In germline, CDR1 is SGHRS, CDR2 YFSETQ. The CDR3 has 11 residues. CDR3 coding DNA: TGCGCCAGCAGCTTGGGGGCTGAAGCTTTCTTT. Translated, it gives CASSLGAEAFF.

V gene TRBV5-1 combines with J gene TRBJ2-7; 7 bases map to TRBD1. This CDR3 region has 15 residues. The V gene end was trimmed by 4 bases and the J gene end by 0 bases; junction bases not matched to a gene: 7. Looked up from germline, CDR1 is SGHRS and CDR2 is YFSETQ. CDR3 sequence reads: CASSRDSFSSYEQYF. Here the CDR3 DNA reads TGCGCCAGCAGCAGGGACAGTTTTAGCTCCTACGAGCAGTACTTC.